This entry lists 16 T cell receptor beta chains sequenced from one sample in a study of cytomegalovirus exposure and HLA in healthy donors (dated by TCRdb to the late 2010s). Preparation of the library involved the immunoSEQ multiplex PCR assay. A mixture of 60 forward primers for TCR Vbeta segments and 13 reverse primers for TCR Jbeta segments was used in the multiplex PCR. TCRdb re-hosts the immuneACCESS table, in-frame sequences only. Its copies lack some clones; in the studies checked, an unresolved V gene accounts for under half of them, and the cause for the rest is not known. For this sample the table gives about 160,000 clones, of which 70% to 80% were detected only once. Roughly 6.7% of the sample is held by the ten biggest clonotypes. The sample was PBMCs. Receptors originate from a man in his forties or fifties in good health and CMV-seropositive.

This clone turned up a few times. V gene TRBV5-1 combines with J gene TRBJ2-2; 14 bases are shared with TRBD2. CDR3 size: 15 residues. Germline V gives CDR1 SGHRS, CDR2 YFSETQ. After removal of 4 bases from V and 6 bases from J, the junction contained 2 bases not matched to a gene. The CDR3 reads CASSQGLAGAGELFF. Here the CDR3 DNA reads TGCGCCAGCAGCCAGGGACTAGCGGGAGCCGGGGAGCTGTTTTTT.

The J gene is TRBJ2-5, the V gene TRBV27; TRBD1 agrees at 9 bases. CDR3 length equals 15 residues. Unmatched junction bases numbered 5, after V lost 1 base and J lost 5 bases. CDR1 and CDR2 from the germline V gene are MNHEY and SMNVEV (reference sequence). As DNA, the CDR3 is TGTGCCAGCAGTTTATTGGGACAGGGTGGGGAGACCCAGTACTTC. It codes for CASSLLGQGGETQYF.

The rearrangement joins TRBV5-8 to TRBJ1-3; D is unclear. The CDR3 consists of 15 residues. Germline lookup yields CDR1 SGHTS and CDR2 YDEGEE. V lost 3 bases and J 2 bases, leaving 12 bases between the germline ends. DNA of the CDR3: TGTGCCAGCAGCTATGTACGGGGAACTGGAAACACCATATATTTT. Its translation is CASSYVRGTGNTIYF.

The rearrangement links TRBV2 to TRBJ2-1; a weak D match, TRBD1 (6 bases). The CDR3 totals 13 residues. Trimming stripped 6 bases from V and 0 bases from J, with 6 bases between. The V gene's germline CDR1 is SNHLY and CDR2 FYNNEI. The DNA for the CDR3 is TGTGCCAGCAGGGACAGCTCCTACAATGAGCAGTTCTTC. Residues: CASRDSSYNEQFF.

Only one count was recorded for this clone. J is TRBJ1-1 and V is TRBV10-3; tentatively, D is TRBD1 (5 bases). The CDR3 extends over 14 amino acids. Trimming took 3 bases from V and 5 from J, leaving 13 bases between them. The germline CDR1 and CDR2 sequences are ENHRY and SYGVKD. The CDR3 sequence: CAISDGVGTTEAFF. The CDR3 coding sequence is TGTGCCATCAGTGACGGAGTAGGGACTACTGAAGCTTTCTTT.

The chain uses TRBV5-1 and TRBJ2-7; weak D call: TRBD1 (5 bases). Trimming removed 1 base from V and 3 bases from J, with 5 bases in between. Germline CDR1 SGHRS, CDR2 YFSETQ. The CDR3 is 12 amino acids. CDR3 residues: CASSLRGYEQYF. CDR3 coding DNA: TGCGCCAGCAGCTTGAGGGGCTACGAGCAGTACTTC.

The rearrangement links TRBV27 to TRBJ1-1; no clear D gene. Trimming removed 8 bases at V and 1 base at J, with 11 bases between. Germline CDR1 reads MNHEY; CDR2 reads SMNVEV (reference sequence). The CDR3 runs 13 residues. CDR3 nucleotide sequence: TGTGCCAGCCACTTGGGCAGGAACACTGAAGCTTTCTTT. It translates to CASHLGRNTEAFF.

Regarding this clone: Its ends do not fully match the called genes, so a read error is possible. The V and J genes are TRBV7-7 and TRBJ2-5, with TRBD2 matching 11 bases. The J call may be faulty, since TRBJ2-7 better matches the DNA end. Per germline, CDR1 SSHAT and CDR2 FNYEAQ (reference sequence). The CDR3 covers 15 residues. The CDR3, as DNA: TGTGCTAGCAGCAAGGGACTAGCGGCGGTCTACGAGCAGTACTTC. Encoded protein: CASSKGLAAVYEQYF.

V and J are TRBV19 and TRBJ2-1; no clear D gene. CDR1 is LNHDA and CDR2 is SQIVND in the germline V gene (reference sequence). V was pared by 1 base and J by 5 bases, with 6 bases between. The CDR3 sequence is 13 residues long. CDR3 protein: CASSIGHNNEQFF. The CDR3 bases are TGTGCCAGTAGTATAGGACACAACAATGAGCAGTTCTTC.

This clone was detected a few times. J is TRBJ2-1 and V is TRBV11-3; 7 bases match TRBD2. The germline V gene encodes CDR1 SGHNT and CDR2 YENEEA. The V segment lost 5 bases and the J segment 8 bases; nucleotides outside the gene matches: 12. CDR3 length: 15 residues. The CDR3: CASSPGGGLGDEQFF. CDR3 in DNA: TGTGCCAGCAGCCCCGGCGGGGGACTGGGGGATGAGCAGTTCTTC.

V usage is TRBV6-1 and J usage is TRBJ2-7, with 11 bases fitting TRBD1. Germline lookup yields CDR1 MNHNS and CDR2 SASEGT. There are 16 residues in the CDR3. Trimming cost V 4 bases and J 4 bases; bases outside gene matches: 9. The CDR3 reads CASSAATGQGGYEQYF. The CDR3, as DNA: TGTGCCAGCAGTGCGGCTACGGGACAGGGGGGGTACGAGCAGTACTTC.

The sample holds a few counts of this clone. The DNA is left out, because the CDR3 cannot be placed on it with certainty; the CDR3 is given as TCRdb lists it. This sequence joins TRBV6-6 and TRBJ1-5. The CDR3 spans 12 residues, counting both ends. CDR1 and CDR2 from the germline V gene are MNHNY and SVGAGI (reference sequence). CDR3 amino acids: CASSSSLQPQHF.

The genes are TRBV19 and TRBJ2-1; 10 nucleotides line up with TRBD2. CDR3 length: 19 residues. V lost 3 bases to trimming and J lost 6 bases; unmatched junction nucleotides: 17. Germline CDR1 is LNHDA and CDR2 is SQIVND (reference sequence). The CDR3 loop reads CASSIDVWALAGASNEQFF. CDR3 bases: TGTGCCAGTAGTATCGATGTATGGGCTCTAGCGGGAGCGAGCAATGAGCAGTTCTTC. The whole variable domain, remainder taken from reference TRBV19 and TRBJ2-1, is DGGITQSPKYLFRKEGQNVTLSCEQNLNHDAMYWYRQDPGQGLRLIYYSQIVNDFQKGDIAEGYSVSREKKESFPLTVTSAQKNPTAFYLCASSIDVWALAGASNEQFFGPGTRLTVL.

The V and J genes are TRBV6-5 and TRBJ1-6; D is ambiguous. Trimming stripped 6 bases from V and 10 bases from J, with 10 bases between. The CDR3 contains 12 residues. Germline loops: CDR1 MNHEY, CDR2 SVGAGI. CDR3 sequence (DNA): TGTGCCAGCAGGGAGTCGGGGTCACCCCTCCACTTT. Its protein product is CASRESGSPLHF.

The sample holds one count of this clone. This chain's CDR3 is CASSLGGAVGETQYF. CDR3 sequence (DNA): TGTGCCAGCAGCTTAGGGGGCGCAGTCGGGGAGACCCAGTACTTC. This chain joins TRBV7-9 and TRBJ2-5, with D possibly being TRBD1 (5 bases). Germline V gene data show CDR1 as SEHNR and CDR2 as FQNEAQ (reference sequence). The CDR3 runs 15 residues. Trimming removed 1 base at V and 5 bases at J, with 14 bases between.

CDR3 DNA: TGCGCCAGCAGTGAGCAGAGATTACAGGGGGTTGGAATGAACACTGAAGCTTTCTTT. It yields the protein CASSEQRLQGVGMNTEAFF. This chain uses TRBV10-1 with TRBJ1-1; 8 bases are shared with TRBD1. Per germline, CDR1 WNHNN and CDR2 SYGVQD (reference sequence). The CDR3 runs to 19 residues. V was pared by 2 bases and J by 0 bases, with 14 bases of the junction left unmatched.